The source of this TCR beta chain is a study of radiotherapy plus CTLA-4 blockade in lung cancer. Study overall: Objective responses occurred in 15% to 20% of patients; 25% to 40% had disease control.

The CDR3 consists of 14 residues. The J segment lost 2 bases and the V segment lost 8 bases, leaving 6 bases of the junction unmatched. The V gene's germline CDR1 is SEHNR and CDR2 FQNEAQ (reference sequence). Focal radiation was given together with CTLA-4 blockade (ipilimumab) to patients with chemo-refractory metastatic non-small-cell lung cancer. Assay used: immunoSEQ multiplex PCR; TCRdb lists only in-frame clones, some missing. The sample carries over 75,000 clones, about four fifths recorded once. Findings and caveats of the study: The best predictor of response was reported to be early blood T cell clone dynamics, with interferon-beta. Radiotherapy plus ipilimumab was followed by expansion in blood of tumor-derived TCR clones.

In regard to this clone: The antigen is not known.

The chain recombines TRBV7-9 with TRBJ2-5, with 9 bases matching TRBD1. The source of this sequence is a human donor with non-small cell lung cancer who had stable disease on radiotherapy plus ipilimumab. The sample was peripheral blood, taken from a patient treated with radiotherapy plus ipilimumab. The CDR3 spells CASGGTGSQETQYF. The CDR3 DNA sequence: TGTGCCAGCGGGGGGACAGGGTCGCAAGAGACCCAGTACTTC.